This paragraph covers one T cell receptor beta chain sequence. The germline gives CDR1 MNHEY, CDR2 SVGAGI. Trimming shortened V by 9 bases and J by 0 bases, and 9 bases separated the two germline ends. The CDR3 extends over 14 amino acids. The authors' processing: Reference gene primer amplification in the assay estimated nucleated cell counts. Only in-frame clones appear in the TCRdb table, and some are missing; sequencing was by immunoSEQ multiplex PCR. V and J calls and clone size are as listed in that table; D and trimming were resolved from the DNA. The data show 100,000 to 120,000 clones, with approximately 70% seen just once and 7.6% held by the top ten. This sample was taken from a study of blood T cell repertoires in COVID-19. Study details: The United States, Italy and Spain provided the acute and convalescent COVID-19 samples. In each case, the material was cDNA or gDNA derived from T cells, B-cell-depleted T cells, or PBMCs.

Input material: peripheral blood. V is TRBV6-5 and J is TRBJ1-6; possibly TRBD1 for D (5 bases). The source of this sequence is a woman between 55 and 75 years old with acute or convalescent COVID-19. CDR3 nucleotide sequence: TGTGCCAGTAAGGGGAACTCCTATAATTCACCCCTCCACTTT. Amino acid sequence: CASKGNSYNSPLHF.